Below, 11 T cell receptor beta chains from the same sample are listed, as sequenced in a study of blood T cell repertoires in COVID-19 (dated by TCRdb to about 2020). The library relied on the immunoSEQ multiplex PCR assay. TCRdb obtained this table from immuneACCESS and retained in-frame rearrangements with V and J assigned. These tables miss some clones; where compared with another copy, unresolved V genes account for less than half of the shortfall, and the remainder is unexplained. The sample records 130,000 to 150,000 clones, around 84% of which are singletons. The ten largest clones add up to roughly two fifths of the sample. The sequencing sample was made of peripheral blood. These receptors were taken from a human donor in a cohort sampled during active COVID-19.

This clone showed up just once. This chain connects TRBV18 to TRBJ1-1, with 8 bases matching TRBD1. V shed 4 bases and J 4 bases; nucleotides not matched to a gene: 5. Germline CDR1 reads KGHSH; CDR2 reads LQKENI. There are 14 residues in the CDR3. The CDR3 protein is CASSQGQAFTEAFF. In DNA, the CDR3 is TGTGCCAGCTCACAGGGACAGGCGTTCACTGAAGCTTTCTTT. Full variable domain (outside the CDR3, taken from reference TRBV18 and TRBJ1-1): NAGVMQNPRHLVRRRGQEARLRCSPMKGHSHVYWYRQLPEEGLKFMVYLQKENIIDESGMPKERFSAEFPKEGPSILRIQQVVRGDSAAYFCASSQGQAFTEAFFGQGTRLTVV.

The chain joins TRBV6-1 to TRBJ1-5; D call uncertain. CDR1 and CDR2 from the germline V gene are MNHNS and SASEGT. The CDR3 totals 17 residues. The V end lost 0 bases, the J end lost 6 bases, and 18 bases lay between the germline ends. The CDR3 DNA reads TGTGCCAGCAGTGAAGCATCCACGGTTTTGGTAAGTCAGCCCCAGCATTTT. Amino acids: CASSEASTVLVSQPQHF.

CDR3 DNA sequence: TGCAGCGTGGGGACAGGGGGAGTCCTGACTTTC. Residues: CSVGTGGVLTF. This chain uses TRBV29-1 with TRBJ2-6; 11 bases line up with TRBD1. V shed 6 bases, J shed 13 bases, and the junction held 2 bases outside the gene matches. The CDR3 is 11 amino acids. Germline V lookup: CDR1 SQVTM, CDR2 ANQGSEA. Using reference TRBV29-1 and TRBJ2-6 for the parts outside the CDR3, the full variable domain is SAVISQKPSRDICQRGTSLTIQCQVDSQVTMMFWYRQQPGQSLTLIATANQGSEATYESGFVIDKFPISRPNLTFSTLTVSNMSPEDSSIYLCSVGTGGVLTFGAGSRLTVL.

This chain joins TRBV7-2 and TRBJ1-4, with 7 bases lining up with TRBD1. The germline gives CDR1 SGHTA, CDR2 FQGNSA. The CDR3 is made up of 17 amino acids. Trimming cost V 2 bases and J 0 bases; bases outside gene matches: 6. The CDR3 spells CASSLRWQGATNEKLFF. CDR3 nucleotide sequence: TGTGCCAGCAGCTTACGGTGGCAGGGGGCAACTAATGAAAAACTGTTTTTT.

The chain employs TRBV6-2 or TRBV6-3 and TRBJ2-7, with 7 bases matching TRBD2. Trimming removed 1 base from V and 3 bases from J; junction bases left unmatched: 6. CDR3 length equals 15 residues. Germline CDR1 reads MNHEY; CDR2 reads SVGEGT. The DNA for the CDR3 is TGTGCCAGCAGTTACTTAGCGGGCCTTCTCTACGAGCAGTACTTC. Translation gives CASSYLAGLLYEQYF.

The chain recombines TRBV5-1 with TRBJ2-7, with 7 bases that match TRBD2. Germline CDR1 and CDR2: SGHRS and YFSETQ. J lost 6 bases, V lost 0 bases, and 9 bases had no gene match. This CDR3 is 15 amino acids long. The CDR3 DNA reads TGCGCCAGCAGCTTGGCCTATGGGGGGGGAGCCGAGCAGTACTTC. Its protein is CASSLAYGGGAEQYF.

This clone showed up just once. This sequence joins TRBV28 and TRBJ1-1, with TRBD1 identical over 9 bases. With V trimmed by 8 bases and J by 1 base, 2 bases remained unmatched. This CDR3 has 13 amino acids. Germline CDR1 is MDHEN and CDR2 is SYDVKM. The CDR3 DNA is TGTGCCAGCTTGGGACAGGGGAACACTGAAGCTTTCTTT. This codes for CASLGQGNTEAFF.

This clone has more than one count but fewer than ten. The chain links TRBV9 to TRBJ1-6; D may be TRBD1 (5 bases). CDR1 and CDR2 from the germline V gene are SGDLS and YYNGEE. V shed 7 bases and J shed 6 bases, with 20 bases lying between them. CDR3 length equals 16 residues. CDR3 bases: TGTGCCAGCGCCAAGGGGATGGAAGCCTTTAATTCACCCCTCCACTTT. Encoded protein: CASAKGMEAFNSPLHF.

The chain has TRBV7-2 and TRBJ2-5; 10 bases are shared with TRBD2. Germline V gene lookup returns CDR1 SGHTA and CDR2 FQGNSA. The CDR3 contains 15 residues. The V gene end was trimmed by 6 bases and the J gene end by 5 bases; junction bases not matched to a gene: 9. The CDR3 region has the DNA TGTGCCAGCAGGCCAGCGGGGGGGCCGGGGGAGACCCAGTACTTC. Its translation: CASRPAGGPGETQYF. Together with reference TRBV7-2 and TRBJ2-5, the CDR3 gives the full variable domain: GAGVSQSPSNKVTEKGKDVELRCDPISGHTALYWYRQSLGQGLEFLIYFQGNSAPDKSGLPSDRFSAERTGGSVSTLTIQRTQQEDSAVYLCASRPAGGPGETQYFGPGTRLLVL.

CDR3 nucleotides: TGTGCCAGCAGTACCCGGAGCTTATTGAACACTGAAGCTTTCTTT. Its translation: CASSTRSLLNTEAFF. The chain links TRBV6-2 or TRBV6-3 to TRBJ1-1; no reliable D call. The germline V gene has CDR1 MNHEY and CDR2 SVGEGT. V lost 5 bases to trimming and J lost 0 bases, with 13 bases between them. This CDR3 contains 15 residues.

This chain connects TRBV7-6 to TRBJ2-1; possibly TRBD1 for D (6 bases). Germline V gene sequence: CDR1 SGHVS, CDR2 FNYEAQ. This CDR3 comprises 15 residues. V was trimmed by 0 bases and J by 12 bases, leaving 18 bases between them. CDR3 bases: TGTGCCAGCAGCTTAGCGGGGGCCCTTGTAGGCCCGCAGTTCTTC. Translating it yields CASSLAGALVGPQFF.